What follows describes a single TCR beta chain. The data originate from a study of blood T cell repertoires in COVID-19. As for the study in general: Italy, Spain and the United States were the sources of the convalescent and acute COVID-19 samples. Nucleic acid was either cDNA or gDNA, and it came from T cells, B-cell-depleted T cells, or PBMCs.

The table came from immunoSEQ multiplex PCR; TCRdb's copy has only in-frame clones and leaves some out. This sample has some 270,000 clones, with roughly 84% found just once. CDR1 SEHNR and CDR2 FQNEAQ come from the germline V gene (reference sequence). Between the trimmed V and J ends, which lost 5 bases and 4 bases, there was a span of 8 bases. This CDR3 spans 13 amino acids. The chain recombines TRBV7-9 with TRBJ1-4; D gene unclear. The source is a person aged 65 to 79 with COVID-19, enrolled during active disease. Sequenced: peripheral blood. The CDR3 is CASSPRYNEKLFF. The DNA of the CDR3 is TGTGCCAGCAGCCCGCGGTATAATGAAAAACTGTTTTTT.